Presented here are 25 T cell receptor beta chains from one specimen sequenced in a study of control samples from healthy donors and cancer patients. Sequenced by immunoSEQ multiplex PCR; TCRdb stores in-frame clones only, minus some. The sample has 91,000 or so clones, roughly nine tenths seen once. Sequenced: blood. The receptors shown here come from a woman in her thirties in good health.

The chain uses TRBV4-1 and TRBJ2-2, with TRBD2 as a possible D gene (7 bases). In germline, CDR1 is MGHRA, CDR2 YSYEKL. The germline V and J ends were trimmed by 1 base and 3 bases, with 12 bases remaining between them. There are 16 residues in the CDR3. The CDR3 sequence is CASSQVAGGHTGELFF. The CDR3 nucleotides read TGCGCCAGCAGCCAAGTCGCCGGGGGGCACACCGGGGAGCTGTTTTTT.

This chain joins TRBV4-1 and TRBJ2-3; 15 bases are shared with TRBD2. The CDR3 contains 16 residues. Trimming removed 2 bases from V and 5 bases from J; junction bases left unmatched: 2. CDR1 is MGHRA and CDR2 is YSYEKL in the germline V gene. The CDR3 DNA sequence: TGCGCCAGCAGCCAAAGGACTAGCGGGGGGGAAGATACGCAGTATTTT. This codes for CASSQRTSGGEDTQYF.

A single count supports this clone. The chain links TRBV3-1 (or the pseudogene TRBV3-2) to TRBJ1-3; D gene uncertain. Trimming shortened V by 1 base and J by 0 bases, and 4 bases separated the two germline ends. The CDR3 totals 14 residues. The germline gives CDR1 LGHDT, CDR2 YNNKEL (reference sequence). CDR3 sequence: CASSQAISGNTIYF. DNA of the CDR3: TGTGCCAGCAGCCAAGCCATCTCTGGAAACACCATATATTTT.

The chain couples TRBV6-5 to TRBJ1-1, with D hard to call. Trimming took 5 bases from V and 8 from J, leaving 12 bases between them. This CDR3 has 12 amino acids. CDR1 is MNHEY, CDR2 SVGAGI, per germline. The CDR3 loop is CASSTRGTEAFF. The CDR3 DNA sequence: TGTGCCAGCAGTACCCGAGGCACGGAAGCTTTCTTT.

The CDR3 DNA reads TGCAGCGTTCTTAATCCTAGCTCCTACGAGCAGTACTTC. Protein sequence: CSVLNPSSYEQYF. The chain combines TRBV29-1 with TRBJ2-7; D remains ambiguous. CDR3 length: 13 amino acids. Trimming pared 5 bases from V and 0 bases from J, leaving 11 bases between. CDR1 SQVTM and CDR2 ANQGSEA come from the germline V gene.

Points on this clone: Other DNA sequences in the sample encode the same CDR3. The chain couples TRBV18 to TRBJ1-1; D is undetermined. This CDR3 region has 13 residues. Trimming cost V 3 bases and J 2 bases, with 7 bases left between them. Germline-derived CDR1 and CDR2 are KGHSH and LQKENI. This chain's CDR3 is CASSPSENTEAFF. In DNA, the CDR3 is TGTGCCAGCTCACCTTCAGAAAACACTGAAGCTTTCTTT. Based on the CDR3 plus reference TRBV18 and TRBJ1-1, the full variable domain is NAGVMQNPRHLVRRRGQEARLRCSPMKGHSHVYWYRQLPEEGLKFMVYLQKENIIDESGMPKERFSAEFPKEGPSILRIQQVVRGDSAAYFCASSPSENTEAFFGQGTRLTVV.

This chain links TRBV6-6 with TRBJ2-5; D not resolved. CDR3 length: 14 residues. Germline assignment: CDR1 MNHNY and CDR2 SVGAGI (reference sequence). V lost 0 bases to trimming and J lost 5 bases, with 10 bases between them. This CDR3 is CASSYSEITETQYF. In DNA form, the CDR3 reads TGTGCCAGCAGTTACTCGGAGATCACCGAGACCCAGTACTTC.

The V call is TRBV7-2, the J call TRBJ1-5, with D maybe TRBD1 (6 bases). Germline V gene lookup returns CDR1 SGHTA and CDR2 FQGNSA. Trimming took 1 base from V and 3 from J, leaving 10 bases between them. The CDR3 covers 15 residues. This chain's CDR3 is CASSLEQGINQPQHF. The CDR3 DNA reads TGTGCCAGCAGCTTAGAGCAGGGGATCAATCAGCCCCAGCATTTT.

V gene TRBV30 combines with J gene TRBJ2-7; 8 positions match TRBD1. Germline values: CDR1 GTSNPN, CDR2 SVGIG (reference sequence). V was clipped by 0 bases and J by 2 bases; unmatched bases: 3. The CDR3 sequence is 14 residues long. The CDR3 region is CAWSVGQGPYEQYF. The CDR3, as DNA: TGTGCCTGGAGTGTAGGACAGGGACCCTACGAGCAGTACTTC.

This chain connects TRBV27 to TRBJ2-1; D possibly matches TRBD1 or TRBD2 (7 bases each). V was shortened by 10 bases and J by 4 bases, with 20 bases between the two germline ends. Germline V gene sequence: CDR1 MNHEY, CDR2 SMNVEV (reference sequence). CDR3 length: 15 residues. The CDR3: CATKKGAGAYNEQFF. The CDR3 region has the DNA TGTGCCACCAAAAAGGGGGCGGGAGCTTACAATGAGCAGTTCTTC.

V and J are TRBV19 and TRBJ2-3; D possibly corresponds to TRBD1 (5 bases). The CDR3 sequence is 16 residues long. Germline CDR1 and CDR2: LNHDA and SQIVND (reference sequence). Trimming took off 5 bases at V and 0 bases at J, with 15 bases between the two ends. CDR3 DNA sequence: TGTGCCAGTAGTCTAGGCAGGGTGATGAGCACAGATACGCAGTATTTT. The encoded protein is CASSLGRVMSTDTQYF.

This chain links TRBV6-1 with TRBJ1-5; no clear D gene. The V gene's germline CDR1 is MNHNS and CDR2 SASEGT. The CDR3 is 18 amino acids. V lost 0 bases to trimming and J lost 5 bases, with 20 bases between them. The chain's CDR3 is CASSEAMEETGLDQPQHF. The CDR3 DNA reads TGTGCCAGCAGTGAAGCGATGGAGGAGACCGGACTAGATCAGCCCCAGCATTTT.

This clone has a handful of counts. The V and J genes are TRBV24-1 and TRBJ2-1; 10 nucleotides match TRBD1. The ends lost 3 bases at V and 6 bases at J; junction bases unmatched: 4. The germline V gene has CDR1 KGHDR and CDR2 SFDVKD. The CDR3 has 15 residues. The CDR3 DNA reads as TGTGCCACCAGTGATGTGCGGACAGGGGGCAATGAGCAGTTCTTC. This gives the protein CATSDVRTGGNEQFF.

The chain couples TRBV25-1 to TRBJ1-3; 9 bases line up with TRBD1. Germline-derived CDR1 and CDR2 are MGHDK and SYGVNS. Trimming took 4 bases from V and 0 from J; bases not matched to a gene: 4. The CDR3 contains 16 residues. In nucleotides, the CDR3 is TGTGCCAGCAGTGTAGACAGGGGGAACTCTGGAAACACCATATATTTT. Translating gives CASSVDRGNSGNTIYF.

J is TRBJ2-2 and V is TRBV14, with 7 bases matching TRBD2. This CDR3 is 19 amino acids long. The V gene end was trimmed by 2 bases and the J gene end by 1 base; junction bases not matched to a gene: 13. From germline, CDR1 is SGHDN and CDR2 FVKESK. CDR3 sequence (DNA): TGTGCCAGCAGCCAACCCATTCCGGGCGGGACTATGAACACCGGGGAGCTGTTTTTT. Protein sequence: CASSQPIPGGTMNTGELFF.

CDR3 sequence: CASSPAGGELFF. CDR3 nucleotide sequence: TGCGCCAGCAGCCCCGCAGGCGGGGAGCTGTTTTTT. This rearrangement joins TRBV4-1 to TRBJ2-2, with no clear D. The CDR3 totals 12 residues. V was trimmed by 4 bases and J by 7 bases, leaving 7 bases between them. Looked up from germline, CDR1 is MGHRA and CDR2 is YSYEKL.

The chain joins TRBV9 to TRBJ1-2, with 9 bases that match TRBD1. Germline CDR1 reads SGDLS; CDR2 reads YYNGEE. The CDR3 totals 15 residues. Trimming took 3 bases from V and 4 from J; bases not matched to a gene: 7. DNA for the CDR3: TGTGCCAGCAGCGCGAGACAGGGGGAAGGCTATGGCTACACCTTC. The encoded protein is CASSARQGEGYGYTF.

The V call is TRBV28, the J call TRBJ2-7, with a tentative D call TRBD2 (7 bases). CDR1 and CDR2 from the germline V gene are MDHEN and SYDVKM. The CDR3 has 16 amino acids. Trimming left V 1 base short and J 3 bases short, with 16 bases between. In DNA form, the CDR3 reads TGTGCCAGCAGTTTATTGGCCGGGGGGCAGATCTACGAGCAGTACTTC. Its translation is CASSLLAGGQIYEQYF.

This rearrangement joins TRBV5-3 to TRBJ2-2, with 10 bases aligning to TRBD1. TRBV5-3 is identified as an open reading frame with a role that is uncertain. With 3 bases clipped from V and 13 bases from J, the junction kept 15 bases outside the gene matches. CDR3 length: 16 amino acids. CDR3 coding DNA: TGTGCCAGAAGCTGCCCCGAGACAGGGGGCGAAAAGGGGCTGTTTTTT. Residues: CARSCPETGGEKGLFF.

The CDR3 DNA follows: TGTGCCAGCAGTCCCTTGGGCGGATCTAATGAAAAACTGTTTTTT. The encoded protein is CASSPLGGSNEKLFF. The chain is built from TRBV28 and TRBJ1-4; D not certain. Germline V gives CDR1 MDHEN, CDR2 SYDVKM. The V gene lost 5 bases and the J gene lost 3 bases, with 13 bases spanning the gap. CDR3 length: 15 amino acids.

The chain has TRBV5-1 and TRBJ2-6; D possibly uses TRBD1 or TRBD2 (6 bases each). Deletions cut 4 bases from V and 0 bases from J, with 17 bases between. Per the germline V gene, CDR1 is SGHRS and CDR2 is YFSETQ. The CDR3 extends over 18 amino acids. As DNA, the CDR3 is TGCGCCAGCAGCGCCGCGGGACACCCTTCCTCTGGGGCCAACGTCCTGACTTTC. Protein: CASSAAGHPSSGANVLTF.

The rearrangement links TRBV6-5 to TRBJ1-1; a weak D match, TRBD1 (5 bases). Trimming pared 3 bases from V and 4 bases from J, leaving 9 bases between. CDR1 is MNHEY and CDR2 is SVGAGI in the germline V gene. The CDR3 runs to 13 residues. CDR3 in amino acids: CASSYSGPTEAFF. The CDR3 nucleotides read TGTGCCAGCAGTTATTCAGGGCCCACTGAAGCTTTCTTT.

This chain uses TRBV5-1 with TRBJ1-4; no clear D. The V gene's germline CDR1 is SGHRS and CDR2 YFSETQ. There are 14 residues in the CDR3. V gave up 1 base and J gave up 4 bases, with 8 bases separating them. CDR3 bases: TGCGCCAGCAGCTTGAGAGGCCTTAATGAAAAACTGTTTTTT. Encoded protein: CASSLRGLNEKLFF. The complete variable domain, with remaining parts taken from reference TRBV5-1 and TRBJ1-4, reads KAGVTQTPRYLIKTRGQQVTLSCSPISGHRSVSWYQQTPGQGLQFLFEYFSETQRNKGNFPGRFSGRQFSNSRSEMNVSTLELGDSALYLCASSLRGLNEKLFFGSGTQLSVL.

The chain joins TRBV3-1 (or the pseudogene TRBV3-2) to TRBJ1-1, with no clear D. The V and J ends lost 0 bases and 8 bases respectively, with 13 bases between them. Germline V gene data show CDR1 as LGHDT and CDR2 as YNNKEL (reference sequence). This CDR3 contains 14 residues. CDR3: CASSQDLFRVEAFF. CDR3 nucleotides: TGTGCCAGCAGCCAAGACTTGTTCCGGGTGGAAGCTTTCTTT.

This clone was observed once. The V gene is TRBV7-9, the J gene TRBJ2-1; D possibly matches TRBD1 or TRBD2 (6 bases each). The CDR3 has 10 residues. V gave up 8 bases and J gave up 10 bases, with 9 bases separating them. CDR1 is SEHNR and CDR2 is FQNEAQ in the germline V gene (reference sequence). The CDR3 DNA reads TGTGCCAGCGGGGGGCGGGAGCAGTTCTTC. Its translation is CASGGREQFF.